The 17 T cell receptor beta chains listed next were all sequenced from one sample in a study of OX40 agonist ivuxolimab in advanced cancers. The protocol was immunoSEQ multiplex PCR, while the TCRdb copy is restricted to in-frame clones and leaves out a portion. Of more than 65,000 clones listed, 65% to 80% were seen once; the top ten hold approximately 2.5%. The source was CD4+ or CD8+ T cells sorted from blood, collected in a trial of the OX40 agonist ivuxolimab. These receptors were obtained from an adult with an advanced solid tumor such as melanoma, head and neck, liver or kidney cancer.

This chain uses TRBV5-4 with TRBJ1-1; D is ambiguous. V lost 3 bases to trimming and J lost 8 bases, with 14 bases between them. The CDR3 contains 13 residues. The germline CDR1 and CDR2 sequences are SGHNT and YYREEE (reference sequence). The DNA for the CDR3 is TGTGCCAGCAGCTCCAACCAGCAGGAAGAAGCTTTCTTT. Protein product: CASSSNQQEEAFF.

The CDR3 protein is CASRETSQPQHF. DNA for the CDR3: TGTGCCAGCAGGGAGACTTCCCAGCCCCAGCATTTT. The genes are TRBV28 and TRBJ1-5; D is unresolved. The germline gives CDR1 MDHEN, CDR2 SYDVKM. This CDR3 is 12 amino acids long. Trimming took off 6 bases at V and 7 bases at J, with 10 bases between the two ends.

This clone was seen a single time. V gene TRBV5-1 combines with J gene TRBJ2-5, with 13 bases identical to TRBD2. The CDR3 covers 15 residues. With 4 bases clipped from V and 3 bases from J, the junction kept 3 bases outside the gene matches. Germline assignment: CDR1 SGHRS and CDR2 YFSETQ. CDR3 sequence reads: CASSGTSGKKETQYF. The CDR3 DNA sequence: TGCGCCAGCAGCGGGACTAGCGGGAAGAAAGAGACCCAGTACTTC.

A few counts support this clone. This chain uses TRBV21-1 with TRBJ1-2; TRBD1 is the table's D call and was not checked against the DNA. TRBV21-1 is tagged as a pseudogene. This CDR3 comprises 13 residues. The CDR3 protein is CASSIQGVGGYTF. Here the CDR3 DNA reads TGTGCCAGCAGCATACAGGGGGTTGGAGGCTACACCTTC.

This clone has just one count. The chain carries TRBV7-8 and TRBJ1-3, with a weak D call TRBD1 (6 bases). Trimming pared 5 bases from V and 4 bases from J, leaving 18 bases between. The CDR3 length is 16 residues. Germline lookup yields CDR1 SGHVS and CDR2 FQNEAQ. CDR3 nucleotide sequence: TGTGCCAGCAGCATAGGGGGGTGGTCAGCCGGAAACACCATATATTTT. It is translated as CASSIGGWSAGNTIYF.

The chain combines TRBV28 with TRBJ2-3; 7 positions agree with TRBD1. V lost 5 bases, J lost 3 bases, and 5 bases stayed unmatched. Germline V gives CDR1 MDHEN, CDR2 SYDVKM. The CDR3 length is 14 residues. In nucleotides, the CDR3 is TGTGCCAGCAGTCAGGGGGTTTGGACAGATACGCAGTATTTT. This sequence encodes CASSQGVWTDTQYF. The full variable domain, its missing parts supplied by reference TRBV28 and TRBJ2-3, is DVKVTQSSRYLVKRTGEKVFLECVQDMDHENMFWYRQDPGLGLRLIYFSYDVKMKEKGDIPEGYSVSREKKERFSLILESASTNQTSMYLCASSQGVWTDTQYFGPGTRLTVL.

The chain is built from TRBV5-1 and TRBJ2-5, with 10 positions matching TRBD2. The CDR3 extends over 15 amino acids. CDR1 is SGHRS, CDR2 YFSETQ, per germline. V dropped 0 bases and J dropped 4; count of bases not matched to a gene: 3. The chain's CDR3 is CASSLEGLARETQYF. The CDR3 DNA reads as TGCGCCAGCAGCTTGGAGGGACTAGCGAGAGAGACCCAGTACTTC. Full variable domain (outside the CDR3, taken from reference TRBV5-1 and TRBJ2-5): KAGVTQTPRYLIKTRGQQVTLSCSPISGHRSVSWYQQTPGQGLQFLFEYFSETQRNKGNFPGRFSGRQFSNSRSEMNVSTLELGDSALYLCASSLEGLARETQYFGPGTRLLVL.

The chain couples TRBV11-3 to TRBJ2-5; unclear D gene. CDR3 length: 13 residues. The ends were cut back, 4 bases at V and 5 bases at J, with 11 bases in the middle. CDR1 SGHNT and CDR2 YENEEA come from the germline V gene. The chain's CDR3 is CASSSSVLETQYF. The CDR3 DNA reads TGTGCCAGCAGCTCCAGTGTTCTGGAGACCCAGTACTTC.

The chain is built from TRBV7-9 and TRBJ1-3; D is unresolved. This CDR3 region has 13 residues. Germline V gene sequence: CDR1 SEHNR, CDR2 FQNEAQ (reference sequence). V lost 5 bases and J 2 bases, leaving 7 bases between the germline ends. The CDR3 here is CASSQGPGNTIYF. DNA for the CDR3: TGTGCCAGCAGCCAAGGGCCTGGAAACACCATATATTTT.

This chain links TRBV28 with TRBJ2-3; D assignment may be TRBD1 or TRBD2 (7 bases each). Germline V gene sequence: CDR1 MDHEN, CDR2 SYDVKM. Deletions cut 6 bases from V and 5 bases from J, with 21 bases between. The CDR3 is 16 amino acids. CDR3 region: CASSPRGGPKGDTQYF. CDR3 DNA: TGTGCCAGCAGCCCCAGGGGGGGTCCTAAGGGAGATACGCAGTATTTT. The complete variable domain, with remaining parts taken from reference TRBV28 and TRBJ2-3, reads DVKVTQSSRYLVKRTGEKVFLECVQDMDHENMFWYRQDPGLGLRLIYFSYDVKMKEKGDIPEGYSVSREKKERFSLILESASTNQTSMYLCASSPRGGPKGDTQYFGPGTRLTVL.

The gene calls are TRBV23-1 and TRBJ2-3; D is unclear. TRBV23-1 is filed as an ORF, its function uncertain. Trimming left V 0 bases short and J 6 bases short, with 7 bases between. The CDR3 is 13 amino acids. For the CDR3, the DNA is TGCGCCAGCAGTCAATCGGTAGGGGATACGCAGTATTTT. Translating it yields CASSQSVGDTQYF.

The rearrangement uses TRBV21-1 and TRBJ2-1; the tabulated D call, TRBD2, remains unverified against the DNA. TRBV21-1 is assigned pseudogene status. This CDR3 spans 17 amino acids. The DNA for the CDR3 is TGTGCCAGCATCCGCCTATGGACTAGCGGAAAGTACAATGAGCAGTTCTTC. Its translation: CASIRLWTSGKYNEQFF.

This clone was picked up one time. The gene calls are TRBV19 and TRBJ2-5, with TRBD2 identical over 13 bases. Germline values: CDR1 LNHDA, CDR2 SQIVND (reference sequence). Trimming at V came to 4 bases and at J to 3 bases, leaving 11 bases not matched to a gene. This CDR3 spans 18 amino acids. CDR3 sequence reads: CASSTQLAGGRGEETQYF. CDR3 nucleotides: TGTGCCAGTAGTACCCAACTAGCGGGAGGGCGCGGGGAAGAGACCCAGTACTTC. The complete variable domain, with remaining parts taken from reference TRBV19 and TRBJ2-5, reads DGGITQSPKYLFRKEGQNVTLSCEQNLNHDAMYWYRQDPGQGLRLIYYSQIVNDFQKGDIAEGYSVSREKKESFPLTVTSAQKNPTAFYLCASSTQLAGGRGEETQYFGPGTRLLVL.

The chain employs TRBV10-1 and TRBJ2-3; D is unclear. Germline-derived CDR1 and CDR2 are WNHNN and SYGVQD (reference sequence). The CDR3 spans 16 residues. The germline V and J ends were trimmed by 3 bases and 5 bases, with 18 bases remaining between them. The CDR3 loop is CASSDFMGGGGDTQYF. In nucleotides, the CDR3 is TGCGCCAGCAGTGACTTTATGGGCGGCGGCGGAGATACGCAGTATTTT.

This clone was seen once. The chain links TRBV7-8 to TRBJ2-3; 10 nucleotides line up with TRBD1. Germline CDR1 is SGHVS and CDR2 is FQNEAQ. The V gene end was trimmed by 1 base and the J gene end by 6 bases; junction bases not matched to a gene: 16. The CDR3 length is 19 residues. The CDR3 region is CASSLGQGAIPKRWDTQYF. Here the CDR3 DNA reads TGTGCCAGCAGCTTAGGACAGGGGGCGATCCCTAAACGATGGGATACGCAGTATTTT.

This rearrangement joins TRBV6-6 to TRBJ2-2; D ambiguous. Trimming pared 4 bases from V and 1 base from J, leaving 13 bases between. This CDR3 spans 16 amino acids. Per germline, CDR1 MNHNY and CDR2 SVGAGI (reference sequence). CDR3 region: CASSSKGFMNTGELFF. Here the CDR3 DNA reads TGTGCCAGCAGTTCAAAGGGTTTTATGAACACCGGGGAGCTGTTTTTT.

This clone was observed a few times. The chain recombines TRBV11-2 with TRBJ1-1, with D hard to call. V was clipped by 1 base and J by 3 bases, with 6 bases between them. The CDR3 totals 13 residues. The germline V gene encodes CDR1 SGHAT and CDR2 FQNNGV. The DNA of the CDR3 is TGTGCCAGCAGCTTAGTACCGGACACTGAAGCTTTCTTT. This sequence encodes CASSLVPDTEAFF.